This T cell receptor beta chain is from a study of blood T cells in healthy people across ages (dated by TCRdb to the mid-2010s). Notes on the research overall: In model experiments, template switching captured roughly one uniquely barcoded TCR beta cDNA molecule for every two T cells. The study measured age-related changes in TCR beta repertoire diversity using deep sequencing normalized with unique cDNA molecular identifiers. Four age groups were formed from the donors: young (average roughly 16 years), middle-aged (more than 35), aged (around 62) and long-lived (roughly 88). Donors of different ages were randomly distributed across sequencing lanes to avoid experimental bias. Two additional independent replicas of 1 million unique cDNA reads from the same blood draw were analyzed for two donors (one aged 18 to 30 and one aged 80 or older). Study-level results and caveats: Observed TCR beta diversity correlated strongly with the percentage of naive T cells measured by flow cytometry. Estimates of total diversity based on one million sequenced T cells were regarded as lower bounds and as underestimates. As age increased, observed TCR beta diversity per million T cells dropped in a roughly linear way, and a significant reduction was already evident by age about 40. Because the CMV infection status of the donors was unknown, age-related changes in expanded clonotypes may potentially have been confounded. Compared with the aged group, the long-lived group had more naive CD4+ T cells, fewer expanded clones and increased TCR diversity, a pattern suggesting age selection. Conclusive comparison of naive and antigen-experienced compartments was prevented by the profiling of bulk unsorted PBMCs.

Including cysteine and phenylalanine, the CDR3 has 14 amino acids. The sequence is cut down to CDR3 DNA, 42 bases in frame from base 1. The V and J ends are trimmed by 6 bases and 6 bases, leaving 15 bases between them. The donors were roughly 40 Caucasian individuals from Russia, aged roughly 6 to 100 years, who were systemically healthy. Around 10 milliliters of peripheral blood were collected from each donor into EDTA-treated Vacutainer tubes. Ficoll-Paque density-gradient centrifugation was used to isolate PBMCs, with at least 6.5 million per sample. Trizol reagent was used to extract total RNA from PBMCs, with at least 6 micrograms per sample. For every donor, an aliquot of PBMCs went through flow cytometry to measure the percentages of naive CD45RAhigh/CD27high T cells. Remarks on this clonotype: What this receptor recognizes is not known. No quality values exist for individual bases; no much larger clone is one base distant.

The library was produced with 5' RACE. Sequenced on an Illumina HiSeq 2500. The second PCR ran for about 6 to 12 cycles and used a J-beta primer mix along with a sample-barcoded 5' primer. A unique molecular identifier was introduced onto each TCR beta cDNA molecule by a template-switch 5' adaptor carrying 12 random nucleotides. At least 2.5 million CDR3-containing paired-end reads were obtained from each sample. The Mint cDNA synthesis kit, primed by a TRBC-specific oligonucleotide, was used to synthesize first-strand cDNA from all RNA. After uracil-DNA glycosylase treatment, a first 18-cycle PCR used universal primers M1SS and BC2_uni_R on all cDNA. The authors' analysis ran thus. Each sample was normalized by randomly selecting 1 million high-quality reads, each carrying a distinct molecular identifier. Reads sharing molecular identifiers were discarded rather than binned into consensus sequences. MiTCR, run with a Q25 quality threshold and the strictest error-elimination algorithm, handled CDR3 identification, clonotype clustering and error correction. A nonparametric unseen species model using Euler transformation provided a lower-bound estimate of total TCR beta diversity. The public reads were reanalyzed by TCRdb: fastp trimming at Q25, MiXCR alignment, in-frame beta chains only. Under each unique CDR3 protein, matching rows form one entry showing the most common genes and DNA. These V and J calls rely on TCRdb rather than the paper's analysis. The sample includes around 1,700,000 distinct CDR3 sequences, with roughly 27% observed a single time. 7.7% of the sample is taken by the ten largest.

The TCR sequence derives from a woman aged 30 to 39 in good health. Sequenced: blood. The V gene is TRBV12-3 or TRBV12-4 and the J gene is TRBJ1-5; the D gene is perhaps TRBD1, from 6 matching bases. The CDR3: CASSYDRLGQPQHF. The bases are TGTGCCAGCAGCTATGACAGGTTAGGTCAGCCCCAGCATTTT.